Following are 29 T cell receptor beta chains from one sample sequenced in a study of cytomegalovirus exposure and HLA in healthy donors. The PCR had 60 Vbeta and 13 Jbeta primers. Data came from immunoSEQ multiplex PCR; TCRdb stores just in-frame clones and leaves some out. The sample lists about 280,000 clones; around nine tenths were seen once. Sequencing was carried out using PBMCs. These receptor sequences come from a woman aged 18-29 years in good health and CMV-seronegative.

This sequence joins TRBV9 and TRBJ2-1; TRBD2 matches 7 bases. With 3 bases clipped from V and 2 bases from J, the junction kept 5 bases outside the gene matches. This CDR3 has 15 amino acids. The germline V gene encodes CDR1 SGDLS and CDR2 YYNGEE. In nucleotides, the CDR3 is TGTGCCAGCAGCGCCGCGGGGGTAGCCTACAATGAGCAGTTCTTC. It codes for CASSAAGVAYNEQFF.

This chain links TRBV5-1 with TRBJ1-2; 7 bases line up with TRBD1. The V gene's germline CDR1 is SGHRS and CDR2 YFSETQ. The CDR3 is made up of 14 amino acids. V lost 1 base and J lost 4; bases outside the gene matches: 4. The DNA of the CDR3 is TGCGCCAGCAGCTTGTCCTCAGGGGGCTATGGCTACACCTTC. Protein product: CASSLSSGGYGYTF.

This chain connects TRBV29-1 to TRBJ2-7, with D unclear. The germline gives CDR1 SQVTM, CDR2 ANQGSEA. The CDR3 loop spans 12 amino acids. V lost 1 base to trimming and J lost 5 bases, with 9 bases between them. For the CDR3, the DNA is TGCAGCGTTGAAGGACACCCCAACGAGCAGTACTTC. As protein: CSVEGHPNEQYF.

This chain joins TRBV27 and TRBJ2-2; 9 bases agree with TRBD2. With V trimmed by 6 bases and J by 7 bases, 12 bases remained unmatched. The CDR3 has 16 amino acids. The germline CDR1 and CDR2 sequences are MNHEY and SMNVEV (reference sequence). The DNA for the CDR3 is TGTGCCAGCAGGCCTTGGGGCGGGGGGGCCGGCGGGGAGCTGTTTTTT. This encodes CASRPWGGGAGGELFF.

The CDR3, as DNA: TGTGCCAGCAGCCTAATCCTGGACTCGATCTCTGGGGCCAACGTCCTGACTTTC. As protein: CASSLILDSISGANVLTF. The chain uses TRBV2 and TRBJ2-6; possibly TRBD2 for D (5 bases). Germline V gene data show CDR1 as SNHLY and CDR2 as FYNNEI. The CDR3 length is 18 residues. Trimming stripped 6 bases from V and 0 bases from J, with 18 bases between. Drawing the rest from reference TRBV2 and TRBJ2-6, the complete variable domain is EPEVTQTPSHQVTQMGQEVILRCVPISNHLYFYWYRQILGQKVEFLVSFYNNEISEKSEIFDDQFSVERPDGSNFTLKIRSTKLEDSAMYFCASSLILDSISGANVLTFGAGSRLTVL.

The chain employs TRBV27 and TRBJ2-1; D perhaps matches TRBD2 (7 bases). The CDR3 runs 14 residues. Germline assignment: CDR1 MNHEY and CDR2 SMNVEV (reference sequence). V lost 2 bases and J 6 bases, leaving 11 bases between the germline ends. The CDR3 nucleotides read TGTGCCAGCAGTTTAGCGGGGGCCGCCAATGAGCAGTTCTTC. The encoded protein is CASSLAGAANEQFF.

V and J are TRBV4-2 and TRBJ2-1; D might be TRBD1 (5 bases). Trimming stripped 3 bases from V and 7 bases from J, with 7 bases between. This CDR3 region has 12 residues. From germline, CDR1 is LGHNA and CDR2 YNFKEQ. The CDR3 here is CASSQTVNEQFF. For the CDR3, the DNA is TGTGCCAGCAGCCAGACAGTGAATGAGCAGTTCTTC.

The genes are TRBV7-6 and TRBJ2-6; TRBD2 is a possible D gene (6 bases). Germline V gene lookup returns CDR1 SGHVS and CDR2 FNYEAQ. The CDR3 spans 19 residues. Trimming pared 4 bases from V and 2 bases from J, leaving 21 bases between. The CDR3 region is CASSSQGGTAITGANVLTF. The CDR3 coding sequence is TGTGCCAGCAGCTCCCAGGGCGGGACGGCTATAACTGGGGCCAACGTCCTGACTTTC.

V and J are TRBV18 and TRBJ2-7; D gene unclear. V was clipped by 1 base and J by 1 base, with 5 bases between them. Germline CDR1 and CDR2: KGHSH and LQKENI. The CDR3 covers 13 residues. The CDR3 sequence is CASSPQRSYEQYF. Written as DNA, the CDR3 is TGTGCCAGCTCACCACAACGGTCCTACGAGCAGTACTTC.

The gene calls are TRBV2 and TRBJ2-7; weak D call: TRBD2 (5 bases). Deletions cut 8 bases from V and 6 bases from J, with 17 bases between. CDR1 and CDR2 (germline): SNHLY, FYNNEI. CDR3 length equals 13 residues. CDR3: CASQARRQAEQYF. The CDR3, as DNA: TGTGCCAGCCAAGCCCGGAGGCAGGCCGAGCAGTACTTC.

The chain employs TRBV13 and TRBJ1-1, with 9 bases that match TRBD1. There are 15 residues in the CDR3. V shed 5 bases and J 3 bases; nucleotides not matched to a gene: 7. Germline CDR1 is PRHDT and CDR2 is FYEKMQ (reference sequence). CDR3 protein: CASSDTGGVDTEAFF. The CDR3 nucleotides read TGTGCCAGCAGCGACACAGGGGGCGTGGACACTGAAGCTTTCTTT.

The V and J genes are TRBV27 and TRBJ1-5; D remains unclear. This CDR3 contains 13 residues. V lost 2 bases and J 6 bases, leaving 8 bases between the germline ends. Germline V gene data show CDR1 as MNHEY and CDR2 as SMNVEV (reference sequence). In DNA form, the CDR3 reads TGTGCCAGCAGTTTAGACGAGGGTCAGCCCCAGCATTTT. This translates into CASSLDEGQPQHF.

This clone was detected only a few times. The rearrangement joins TRBV10-3 to TRBJ1-6; no firm D call. CDR1 is ENHRY and CDR2 is SYGVKD in the germline V gene. The CDR3 loop spans 13 amino acids. V shed 7 bases and J shed 6 bases, with 10 bases lying between them. CDR3 protein: CAIKAAVNSPLHF. As DNA, the CDR3 is TGTGCCATCAAGGCGGCAGTTAATTCACCCCTCCACTTT.

This clone was counted a single time. The CDR3 is CTSSQPEPKYLAGEDTGELFF. The CDR3, as DNA: TGCACCAGCAGCCAACCTGAACCGAAATACCTAGCGGGGGAGGACACCGGGGAGCTGTTTTTT. The rearrangement links TRBV1 to TRBJ2-2; the listed D gene, TRBD2, was not tested against the DNA. TRBV1 is marked as a pseudogene. This CDR3 spans 21 amino acids.

This chain links TRBV5-1 with TRBJ1-1; no reliable D call. Germline V CDR1 and CDR2: SGHRS, YFSETQ. The CDR3 is 13 residues long. Between the trimmed V and J ends, which lost 2 bases and 1 base, there was a span of 6 bases. The CDR3 is CASSFDTNTEAFF. In DNA, the CDR3 is TGCGCCAGCAGCTTCGACACGAACACTGAAGCTTTCTTT.

V usage is TRBV6-1 and J usage is TRBJ1-1; 7 nucleotides match TRBD1. Germline-derived CDR1 and CDR2 are MNHNS and SASEGT. The CDR3 loop spans 13 amino acids. The junction had 5 bases not matched to a gene; V was cut back by 7 bases and J by 3 bases. DNA of the CDR3: TGTGCCAGCAATTCCGACAGGGACACTGAAGCTTTCTTT. The encoded protein is CASNSDRDTEAFF.

This CDR3 is CASSVAAAGGAVQETQYF. The DNA of the CDR3 is TGTGCCAGCAGCGTAGCCGCGGCGGGGGGGGCAGTCCAAGAGACCCAGTACTTC. The V and J genes are TRBV9 and TRBJ2-5; 9 bases are shared with TRBD2. Losses at the gene ends were 0 bases for V and 1 base for J; bases not matched to a gene: 10. The CDR3 has 18 amino acids. Looked up from germline, CDR1 is SGDLS and CDR2 is YYNGEE.

V gene TRBV19 combines with J gene TRBJ2-3; 11 positions agree with TRBD2. Unmatched junction bases numbered 8, after V lost 0 bases and J lost 6 bases. CDR1 LNHDA and CDR2 SQIVND come from the germline V gene (reference sequence). This CDR3 is 17 amino acids long. CDR3 bases: TGTGCCAGTAGTATAGATGGCGCTAGCGGGGGGTCGGATACGCAGTATTTT. It specifies CASSIDGASGGSDTQYF.

The rearrangement links TRBV13 to TRBJ1-1, with a weak D call TRBD1 (5 bases). Looked up from germline, CDR1 is PRHDT and CDR2 is FYEKMQ (reference sequence). This CDR3 spans 15 amino acids. V was shortened by 5 bases and J by 5 bases, with 18 bases between the two germline ends. CDR3 in DNA: TGTGCCAGCAGCAAAGGACGAGGCGGGGGTACTGAAGCTTTCTTT. Translated, it gives CASSKGRGGGTEAFF.

The chain uses TRBV30 and TRBJ1-5; the D is unclear. V gave up 4 bases and J gave up 7 bases, with 14 bases separating them. This CDR3 spans 13 amino acids. Germline loops: CDR1 GTSNPN, CDR2 SVGIG (reference sequence). CDR3 DNA sequence: TGTGCCTGGACCAACGGGGTGGAACAGCCCCAGCATTTT. Protein product: CAWTNGVEQPQHF. Full variable domain (rest looked up from reference TRBV30 and TRBJ1-5): SQTIHQWPATLVQPVGSPLSLECTVEGTSNPNLYWYRQAAGRGLQLLFYSVGIGQISSEVPQNLSASRPQDRQFILSSKKLLLSDSGFYLCAWTNGVEQPQHFGDGTRLSIL.

This rearrangement joins TRBV4-1 to TRBJ2-7; TRBD1 might be the D (6 bases). Trimming stripped 1 base from V and 4 bases from J, with 14 bases between. Germline V gene data show CDR1 as MGHRA and CDR2 as YSYEKL. The CDR3 is made up of 15 amino acids. In nucleotides, the CDR3 is TGCGCCAGCAGCCAAGCACAGGGATTGATGTACGAGCAGTACTTC. Translating it yields CASSQAQGLMYEQYF.

The CDR3 region is CASSLVGGGATGELFF. CDR3 bases: TGTGCCAGCAGCTTAGTGGGCGGGGGGGCTACCGGGGAGCTGTTTTTT. The chain carries TRBV7-6 and TRBJ2-2; TRBD2 matches at 9 bases. V shed 1 base, J shed 5 bases, and the junction held 5 bases outside the gene matches. Germline CDR1 is SGHVS and CDR2 is FNYEAQ. The CDR3 is made up of 16 amino acids.

The V call is TRBV7-9, the J call TRBJ2-4; D is uncertain. Germline CDR1 and CDR2: SEHNR and FQNEAQ (reference sequence). The CDR3 has 14 amino acids. Trimming pared 1 base from V and 8 bases from J, leaving 12 bases between. CDR3 DNA sequence: TGTGCCAGCAGCTTAGATGGTAGAACGGACATTCAGTACTTC. This sequence encodes CASSLDGRTDIQYF.

With respect to this clone: A junction boundary mismatches the germline segment, possibly from a read error. The sample carries other DNA sequences with the same CDR3. V usage is TRBV5-1 and J usage is TRBJ2-5; perhaps TRBD2 as D (6 bases). The CDR3 totals 16 residues. Per germline, CDR1 SGHRS and CDR2 YFSETQ. CDR3 amino acids: CASSLGAGPRGETQYF. The CDR3 bases are TGCGCCAGTAGCTTGGGTGCGGGACCTAGGGGAGAGACCCAGTACTTC.

This chain uses TRBV2 with TRBJ1-5, with 9 bases matching TRBD1. Trimming at V came to 3 bases and at J to 0 bases, leaving 9 bases not matched to a gene. Germline V gives CDR1 SNHLY, CDR2 FYNNEI. CDR3 length equals 18 residues. The CDR3 coding sequence is TGTGCCAGCAGTGAGGGGACAGGGCGTATGTATAGCAATCAGCCCCAGCATTTT. Translating gives CASSEGTGRMYSNQPQHF.

The chain joins TRBV6-6 to TRBJ1-1, with 7 positions matching TRBD1. This CDR3 is 15 amino acids long. Germline V gene lookup returns CDR1 MNHNY and CDR2 SVGAGI (reference sequence). After removal of 1 base from V and 7 bases from J, the junction contained 9 bases not matched to a gene. The CDR3 DNA sequence: TGTGCCAGCAGTTACTTTACCGGGACAGCGTTTGAAGCTTTCTTT. As protein: CASSYFTGTAFEAFF.

The chain couples TRBV2 to TRBJ1-1; D gene uncertain. Germline CDR1 and CDR2: SNHLY and FYNNEI. CDR3 length: 11 amino acids. V lost 7 bases to trimming and J lost 2 bases, with 5 bases between them. The CDR3, as DNA: TGTGCCAGCACCTTCAACACTGAAGCTTTCTTT. Protein product: CASTFNTEAFF.

V usage is TRBV5-1 and J usage is TRBJ1-2; the match to TRBD1 covers 11 bases. J lost 3 bases, V lost 4 bases, and 11 bases had no gene match. This CDR3 is built from 17 residues. From germline, CDR1 is SGHRS and CDR2 YFSETQ. In DNA, the CDR3 is TGCGCCAGCAGCCCCCGGACAGGGGGCATCGTACACTATGGCTACACCTTC. Translated, it gives CASSPRTGGIVHYGYTF.

J is TRBJ1-1 and V is TRBV6-1; perhaps TRBD1 as D (5 bases). This CDR3 is built from 14 residues. CDR1 MNHNS and CDR2 SASEGT come from the germline V gene. With 8 bases removed from V and 0 bases from J, the gap between germline ends came to 13 bases. CDR3 protein: CASGAGVMNTEAFF. CDR3 DNA sequence: TGTGCCAGCGGGGCGGGGGTTATGAACACTGAAGCTTTCTTT.